What follows are 13 T cell receptor beta chains derived from one specimen sequenced in a study of blood T cell repertoires in COVID-19. The protocol was immunoSEQ multiplex PCR, while the TCRdb copy is restricted to in-frame clones and leaves out a portion. The sample contains 330,000 or so clones, roughly nine tenths of which appear only once. The sequenced material came from PBMCs or T cells enriched from blood (not recorded which). These receptors all stem from a woman aged 25-40 years who had recovered from COVID-19.

The gene calls are TRBV9 and TRBJ2-3, with 7 bases matching TRBD2. The trim removed 3 bases at V and 2 bases at J, leaving 12 bases unmatched. The CDR3 has 17 residues. Germline V gives CDR1 SGDLS, CDR2 YYNGEE. CDR3 loop: CASSAGTTRVTTDTQYF. The DNA of the CDR3 is TGTGCCAGCAGCGCGGGGACTACCCGGGTCACCACAGATACGCAGTATTTT.

This chain uses TRBV11-2 with TRBJ2-2; a weak D match, TRBD2 (5 bases). Trimming stripped 2 bases from V and 4 bases from J, with 20 bases between. The CDR3 spans 18 residues. The germline CDR1 and CDR2 sequences are SGHAT and FQNNGV. CDR3 nucleotide sequence: TGTGCCAGCAGCTTAAGAATCGTCGGAGGTTTGGTCACCGGGGAGCTGTTTTTT. Translating gives CASSLRIVGGLVTGELFF.

J is TRBJ2-5 and V is TRBV5-1, with D perhaps matching TRBD1 (6 bases). Per germline, CDR1 SGHRS and CDR2 YFSETQ. Trimming cost V 1 base and J 5 bases, with 12 bases left between them. The CDR3 contains 14 residues. CDR3 sequence: CASSLMGHRETQYF. The DNA of the CDR3 is TGCGCCAGCAGCTTGATGGGACATCGGGAGACCCAGTACTTC.

The chain uses TRBV19 and TRBJ1-1; 11 nucleotides align to TRBD1. V trimming: 4 bases; J trimming: 1 base; junction bases outside the gene matches: 5. CDR1 LNHDA and CDR2 SQIVND come from the germline V gene (reference sequence). The CDR3 extends over 16 amino acids. The DNA for the CDR3 is TGTGCCAGTAGTAAAGGGACAGGGGGAAGGAACACTGAAGCTTTCTTT. Its protein is CASSKGTGGRNTEAFF.

V and J are TRBV10-3 and TRBJ1-1, with TRBD1 identical over 10 bases. CDR3 length: 17 amino acids. From germline, CDR1 is ENHRY and CDR2 SYGVKD. V dropped 5 bases and J dropped 3; count of bases not matched to a gene: 12. This chain's CDR3 is CAISPTGTGARDTEAFF. The CDR3, as DNA: TGTGCCATCAGTCCTACCGGGACAGGGGCTAGGGACACTGAAGCTTTCTTT.

This chain links TRBV11-2 with TRBJ2-7; 7 bases fit TRBD2. Germline values: CDR1 SGHAT, CDR2 FQNNGV. V was clipped by 0 bases and J by 1 base; unmatched bases: 3. CDR3 length equals 15 residues. The CDR3 sequence: CASSLDGGGSYEQYF. The CDR3, as DNA: TGTGCCAGCAGCTTAGATGGGGGAGGGTCCTACGAGCAGTACTTC.

This clone was seen only once. The CDR3: CASRSYDPGKEHYGYTF. The CDR3 DNA is TGTGCCAGCAGGTCATATGATCCAGGAAAAGAACACTATGGCTACACCTTC. The chain recombines TRBV28 with TRBJ1-2; D is unclear. Germline values: CDR1 MDHEN, CDR2 SYDVKM. CDR3 length equals 17 residues. The germline V and J ends were trimmed by 6 bases and 3 bases, with 23 bases remaining between them.

This chain uses TRBV13 with TRBJ2-3; D is possibly TRBD2 (6 bases). Germline CDR1 is PRHDT and CDR2 is FYEKMQ (reference sequence). Trimming stripped 4 bases from V and 1 base from J, with 15 bases between. This CDR3 is 16 amino acids long. CDR3 nucleotides: TGTGCCAGCAGCTCCCCGGCGTGGGAGGGCACAGATACGCAGTATTTT. This sequence encodes CASSSPAWEGTDTQYF.

This chain joins TRBV9 and TRBJ1-1; D ambiguous. V was pared by 0 bases and J by 1 base, with 4 bases between. Germline CDR1 reads SGDLS; CDR2 reads YYNGEE. The CDR3 contains 13 residues. The chain's CDR3 is CASSVGPNTEAFF. As DNA, the CDR3 is TGTGCCAGCAGCGTAGGGCCGAACACTGAAGCTTTCTTT.

The chain couples TRBV2 to TRBJ2-3; unclear D gene. The CDR3 is made up of 14 amino acids. Germline V gives CDR1 SNHLY, CDR2 FYNNEI. The V end was cut by 0 bases, the J end by 6 bases, with 10 bases between. The DNA for the CDR3 is TGTGCCAGCAGTGAAGCCACTCCTCGGGATACGCAGTATTTT. This gives the protein CASSEATPRDTQYF.

CDR3 DNA sequence: TGTGCCAGTCTAGCGGGAGTGGGAAAAAACATTCAGTACTTC. It yields the protein CASLAGVGKNIQYF. The chain carries TRBV28 and TRBJ2-4; TRBD2 matches at 10 bases. The V and J ends lost 9 bases and 4 bases, in that order; junction bases with no gene match: 6. Germline CDR1 MDHEN, CDR2 SYDVKM. The CDR3 covers 14 residues.

The chain is built from TRBV28 and TRBJ2-3; D is uncertain. Trimming left V 1 base short and J 1 base short, with 15 bases between. Per the germline V gene, CDR1 is MDHEN and CDR2 is SYDVKM. The CDR3 has 17 residues. CDR3 protein: CASSLSLSVAGTDTQYF. CDR3 DNA sequence: TGTGCCAGCAGTTTATCTCTATCCGTTGCGGGCACAGATACGCAGTATTTT.

The chain couples TRBV28 to TRBJ1-1, with 9 bases aligning to TRBD1. CDR3 length equals 15 residues. V shed 3 bases, J shed 2 bases, and the junction held 4 bases outside the gene matches. From germline, CDR1 is MDHEN and CDR2 SYDVKM. The CDR3 bases are TGTGCCAGCAGTTTTTGGGGACAGGGTAACACTGAAGCTTTCTTT. Translated, it gives CASSFWGQGNTEAFF.